This T cell receptor (beta chain) was recorded in a study of T cell responses to AZD1222 COVID-19 vaccine. Overall study findings and caveats: Within unmutated variant regions lay the reported targets of nearly half of spike-specific TCRs. A rise in Spike-specific TCR breadth and depth followed two AZD1222 doses.

Turning to this clone: Its specificity is not known.

Some clones are missing from TCRdb's copy, which holds only in-frame ones; the method was immunoSEQ multiplex PCR. Of about 81,000 clones listed, roughly nine tenths are singletons. The CDR3 runs 17 residues. Germline CDR1 and CDR2: SGDLS and YYNGEE. The ends lost 3 bases at V and 4 bases at J; junction bases unmatched: 12. The source was peripheral blood, collected on day 0 of AZD1222 vaccination. The TCR was taken from an adult in good health. The rearrangement uses TRBV9 and TRBJ2-1; 8 nucleotides match TRBD2. The CDR3 DNA is TGTGCCAGCAGCGCCCCGAGTCGGGGGGGAGTGTACAATGAGCAGTTCTTC. The encoded protein is CASSAPSRGGVYNEQFF. Full variable domain (rest looked up from reference TRBV9 and TRBJ2-1): DSGVTQTPKHLITATGQRVTLRCSPRSGDLSVYWYQQSLDQGLQFLIQYYNGEERAKGNILERFSAQQFPDLHSELNLSSLELGDSALYFCASSAPSRGGVYNEQFFGPGTRLTVL.